This entry lists 19 T cell receptor beta chains sequenced from one sample in a study of blood T cells in healthy people across ages. For the second PCR, which ran for roughly 6 to 12 cycles, a sample-barcoded 5' primer and a J-beta primer mix were used. One entry per CDR3 protein, called by TCRdb with MiXCR from the 5' RACE reads. The sample has some 1 million distinct CDR3 sequences; 35% to 55% are singletons. Sequencing used blood. Receptors were obtained from a woman in her sixties in good health.

The chain has TRBV25-1 and TRBJ1-1; D remains ambiguous. Trimming shortened V by 6 bases and J by 7 bases, and 9 bases separated the two germline ends. There are 11 residues in the CDR3. Germline assignment: CDR1 MGHDK and CDR2 SYGVNS. The CDR3 sequence: CASRRLGEAFF. CDR3 nucleotide sequence: TGTGCCAGCAGAAGGTTGGGTGAAGCTTTCTTT.

This chain joins TRBV28 and TRBJ1-1, with D perhaps matching TRBD1 (6 bases). This CDR3 has 13 residues. The ends were cut back, 5 bases at V and 4 bases at J, with 11 bases in the middle. In germline, CDR1 is MDHEN, CDR2 SYDVKM. CDR3 nucleotide sequence: TGTGCCAGCAGTACAGGGACCTTCACTGAAGCTTTCTTT. Protein: CASSTGTFTEAFF. Supplemented by reference TRBV28 and TRBJ1-1, the full variable domain reads DVKVTQSSRYLVKRTGEKVFLECVQDMDHENMFWYRQDPGLGLRLIYFSYDVKMKEKGDIPEGYSVSREKKERFSLILESASTNQTSMYLCASSTGTFTEAFFGQGTRLTVV.

The J gene is TRBJ2-7, the V gene TRBV2; 12 bases line up with TRBD2. CDR1 and CDR2 (germline): SNHLY, FYNNEI. Trimming at V came to 0 bases and at J to 6 bases, leaving 3 bases not matched to a gene. The CDR3 is 15 amino acids. CDR3 in amino acids: CASSEAPSGRGEQYF. The CDR3 bases are TGTGCCAGCAGTGAAGCGCCTAGCGGGAGGGGCGAGCAGTACTTC.

The V gene is TRBV12-3 or TRBV12-4, the J gene TRBJ2-7; TRBD1 agrees at 8 bases. The CDR3 extends over 13 amino acids. The trim removed 6 bases at V and 7 bases at J, leaving 8 bases unmatched. The CDR3 is CASSQGALGEQYF. The DNA of the CDR3 is TGTGCCAGCAGCCAGGGGGCCCTGGGGGAGCAGTACTTC.

This clonotype was recorded a few times. This chain uses TRBV13 with TRBJ1-1; 9 bases align to TRBD1. V lost 5 bases to trimming and J lost 3 bases; unmatched junction nucleotides: 7. The CDR3 extends over 15 amino acids. CDR1 is PRHDT, CDR2 FYEKMQ, per germline (reference sequence). The CDR3 region is CASSLTGGIDTEAFF. For the CDR3, the DNA is TGTGCCAGCAGCCTCACAGGGGGCATCGACACTGAAGCTTTCTTT.

The chain recombines TRBV20-1 with TRBJ2-1, with 12 bases that match TRBD2. The germline V gene has CDR1 DFQATT and CDR2 SNEGSKA (reference sequence). The CDR3 is 15 residues long. V dropped 6 bases and J dropped 7; count of bases not matched to a gene: 10. Written as DNA, the CDR3 is TGCAGTGCGCTCTCTCCTAGCGGGAGGGCTAATGAGCAGTTCTTC. As protein: CSALSPSGRANEQFF.

The sample holds a few counts of this clonotype. The chain carries TRBV7-9 and TRBJ2-5; D is possibly TRBD2 (5 bases). Germline loops: CDR1 SEHNR, CDR2 FQNEAQ (reference sequence). This CDR3 spans 15 amino acids. V was shortened by 7 bases and J by 5 bases, with 20 bases between the two germline ends. CDR3 DNA: TGTGCCAGCATCCAAGAGGACTCCCCGTGGGAGACCCAGTACTTC. As protein: CASIQEDSPWETQYF.

This clonotype was seen only a few times. This chain connects TRBV15 to TRBJ2-7; TRBD2 is a possible D gene (5 bases). Per germline, CDR1 LNHNV and CDR2 YYDKDF (reference sequence). V gave up 0 bases and J gave up 2 bases, with 14 bases separating them. The CDR3 is 16 residues long. This CDR3 is CATSRDWRVPPYEQYF. CDR3 bases: TGTGCCACCAGCAGAGATTGGCGGGTCCCTCCCTACGAGCAGTACTTC.

This clonotype was detected a few times. This chain connects TRBV20-1 to TRBJ2-3, with a possible D match to TRBD2 (6 bases). This CDR3 is 15 amino acids long. CDR1 is DFQATT and CDR2 is SNEGSKA in the germline V gene (reference sequence). V lost 5 bases, J lost 1 base, and 16 bases lay in between. The CDR3 sequence: CSAPTEGGRTDTQYF. The CDR3 nucleotides are TGCAGTGCTCCGACGGAGGGCGGCCGCACAGATACGCAGTATTTT.

This chain joins TRBV6-2 or TRBV6-3 and TRBJ1-5; 9 bases agree with TRBD1. Germline-derived CDR1 and CDR2 are MNHEY and SVGEGT. CDR3 length: 13 residues. J lost 5 bases, V lost 6 bases, and 2 bases had no gene match. The CDR3 nucleotides are TGTGCCAGCAGCTGGACAGGGGATCAGCCCCAGCATTTT. Residues: CASSWTGDQPQHF.

This chain connects TRBV20-1 to TRBJ2-7; D is unresolved. The germline gives CDR1 DFQATT, CDR2 SNEGSKA (reference sequence). The CDR3 is made up of 14 amino acids. With 0 bases removed from V and 0 bases from J, the gap between germline ends came to 9 bases. The DNA of the CDR3 is TGCAGTGCTAGAGATCACGCGCGCTCCTACGAGCAGTACTTC. It specifies CSARDHARSYEQYF.

CDR3 nucleotides: TGTGCCATCAGTGATCTTAGCGGGAGGGACGAGCAGTACTTC. Its translation: CAISDLSGRDEQYF. The chain carries TRBV10-3 and TRBJ2-7, with 11 bases that match TRBD2. After removal of 3 bases from V and 5 bases from J, the junction contained 3 bases not matched to a gene. The CDR3 covers 14 residues. Germline values: CDR1 ENHRY, CDR2 SYGVKD.

The chain employs TRBV29-1 and TRBJ2-1; D gene ambiguous. With 6 bases removed from V and 5 bases from J, the gap between germline ends came to 8 bases. Germline V lookup: CDR1 SQVTM, CDR2 ANQGSEA. The CDR3 covers 11 residues. DNA of the CDR3: TGCAGCGTCCTATGGCACAATGAGCAGTTCTTC. Its translation is CSVLWHNEQFF.

The chain employs TRBV7-2 and TRBJ2-1; TRBD2 matches 7 bases. Germline-derived CDR1 and CDR2 are SGHTA and FQGNSA. The ends lost 2 bases at V and 4 bases at J; junction bases unmatched: 5. There are 15 residues in the CDR3. The CDR3 bases are TGTGCCAGCAGCTTAAGAGCGGGACGGTACAATGAGCAGTTCTTC. It is translated as CASSLRAGRYNEQFF.

This CDR3 is CASSSFSGSTDTQYF. The CDR3 DNA follows: TGCGCCAGCAGCTCTTTTAGCGGGAGCACAGATACGCAGTATTTT. The V and J genes are TRBV5-1 and TRBJ2-3; TRBD2 aligns across 7 bases. This CDR3 has 15 amino acids. CDR1 is SGHRS, CDR2 YFSETQ, per germline. With 3 bases clipped from V and 0 bases from J, the junction kept 4 bases outside the gene matches.

This clonotype was recorded a few times. The chain is built from TRBV10-2 and TRBJ2-7; 7 bases match TRBD2. This CDR3 contains 14 residues. Germline CDR1 reads WSHSY; CDR2 reads SAAADI. V lost 11 bases and J lost 6; bases outside the gene matches: 16. This CDR3 reads CAGSPGLQNSEQYF. CDR3 nucleotides: TGCGCCGGGTCTCCGGGACTACAGAATAGCGAGCAGTACTTC.

The genes are TRBV7-9 and TRBJ1-1; D uncertain. The CDR3 is 13 amino acids. Germline CDR1 reads SEHNR; CDR2 reads FQNEAQ (reference sequence). V lost 0 bases to trimming and J lost 11 bases, with 13 bases between them. CDR3 region: CASSLAHVRRAFF. DNA for the CDR3: TGTGCCAGCAGCTTAGCCCACGTTAGAAGGGCTTTCTTT.

The V gene is TRBV28, the J gene TRBJ2-7; D is possibly TRBD2 (5 bases). V gave up 4 bases and J gave up 7 bases, with 20 bases separating them. This CDR3 spans 15 amino acids. Germline CDR1 and CDR2: MDHEN and SYDVKM. CDR3 in amino acids: CASSSLIRLGEEQYF. CDR3 nucleotide sequence: TGTGCCAGCAGTTCCCTAATAAGATTGGGAGAGGAGCAGTACTTC.

The chain carries TRBV10-3 and TRBJ2-1; 7 bases fit TRBD2. Germline CDR1 reads ENHRY; CDR2 reads SYGVKD. J gave up 1 base and V 8 bases, and 8 bases lay outside the gene matches. This CDR3 region has 15 residues. CDR3 sequence reads: CAIGPGGLSYNEQFF. Here the CDR3 DNA reads TGTGCCATCGGGCCGGGGGGACTATCCTACAATGAGCAGTTCTTC.